The following is a T cell receptor (beta chain) sequence with its context. The V gene end was trimmed by 7 bases and the J gene end by 6 bases; junction bases not matched to a gene: 14. The V gene's germline CDR1 is LGHDT and CDR2 YNNKEL (reference sequence). The CDR3 consists of 15 residues. The record originates from a study of blood T cells in healthy people across ages. PCR was performed a second time for roughly 7 to 11 cycles using a sample-barcoded 5' primer and a J-beta primer mix. Each CDR3 protein gets one entry after TCRdb re-called the 5' RACE reads with MiXCR. The sample contains roughly 640,000 distinct CDR3 sequences, less than 35% of which appear only once.

Source material: blood. This TCR derives from an elderly woman in good health. This chain joins TRBV3-1 and TRBJ2-7; 8 bases agree with TRBD2. CDR3 DNA: TGTGCCAGCAACTCGGGACCAGCGGGGGTTGGCGAGCAGTACTTC. Protein product: CASNSGPAGVGEQYF.